This TCR beta chain appears in the sequencing data of a study of shared T cell receptors in the human thymus. Method: immunoSEQ multiplex PCR; TCRdb's copy keeps in-frame clones and lacks some. The table has hundreds of thousands of clones, 88% seen once. CDR3 length: 13 amino acids. V lost 5 bases to trimming and J lost 7 bases; unmatched junction nucleotides: 5. Per the germline V gene, CDR1 is SGHTA and CDR2 is FQGNSA. These data were also filed under a second study, of human thymus T cells. That source reports: Infants served as donors; they were healthy and Finnish and were having corrective surgery for congenital heart defects. Resections from corrective heart surgery provided thymus tissue.

The rearrangement uses TRBV7-2 and TRBJ1-2, with 9 bases identical to TRBD1. The sequenced sample consisted of thymocytes. The clonotype originates from a boy under two years old with a congenital heart defect. In DNA, the CDR3 is TGTGCCAGCAGCCTTAGGACAGGGGTTGGCTACACCTTC. Protein sequence: CASSLRTGVGYTF. Full variable domain (rest looked up from reference TRBV7-2 and TRBJ1-2): GAGVSQSPSNKVTEKGKDVELRCDPISGHTALYWYRQSLGQGLEFLIYFQGNSAPDKSGLPSDRFSAERTGGSVSTLTIQRTQQEDSAVYLCASSLRTGVGYTFGSGTRLTVV.